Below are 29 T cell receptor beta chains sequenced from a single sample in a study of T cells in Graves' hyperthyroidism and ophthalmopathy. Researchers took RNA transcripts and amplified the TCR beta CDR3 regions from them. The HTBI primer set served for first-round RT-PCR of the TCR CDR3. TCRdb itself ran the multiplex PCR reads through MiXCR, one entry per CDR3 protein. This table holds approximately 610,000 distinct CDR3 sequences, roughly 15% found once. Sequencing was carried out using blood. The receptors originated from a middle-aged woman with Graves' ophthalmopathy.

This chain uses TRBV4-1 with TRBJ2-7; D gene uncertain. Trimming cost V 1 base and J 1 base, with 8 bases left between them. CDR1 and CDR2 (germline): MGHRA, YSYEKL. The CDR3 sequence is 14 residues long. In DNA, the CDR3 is TGCGCCAGCAGCCAAGCTTGCGGATCCTACGAGCAGTACTTC. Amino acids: CASSQACGSYEQYF.

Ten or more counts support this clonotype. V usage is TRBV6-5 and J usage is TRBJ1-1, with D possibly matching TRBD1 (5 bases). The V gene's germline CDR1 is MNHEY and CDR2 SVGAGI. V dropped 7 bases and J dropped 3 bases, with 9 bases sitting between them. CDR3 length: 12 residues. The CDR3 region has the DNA TGTGCCAGCACCCGGGGCTACACTGAAGCTTTCTTT. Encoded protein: CASTRGYTEAFF.

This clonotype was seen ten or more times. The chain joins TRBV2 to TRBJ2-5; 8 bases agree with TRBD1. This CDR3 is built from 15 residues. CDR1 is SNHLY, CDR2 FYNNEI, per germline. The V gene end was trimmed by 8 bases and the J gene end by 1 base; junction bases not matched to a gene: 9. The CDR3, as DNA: TGTGCCAGCCGGGAGAGGACAGGGACCCAAGAGACCCAGTACTTC. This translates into CASRERTGTQETQYF.

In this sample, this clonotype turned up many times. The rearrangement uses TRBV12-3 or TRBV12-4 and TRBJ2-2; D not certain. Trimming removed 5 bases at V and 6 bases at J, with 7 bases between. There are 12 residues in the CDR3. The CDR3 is CASSLSPGELFF. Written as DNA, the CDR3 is TGTGCCAGCAGTCTAAGCCCCGGGGAGCTGTTTTTT.

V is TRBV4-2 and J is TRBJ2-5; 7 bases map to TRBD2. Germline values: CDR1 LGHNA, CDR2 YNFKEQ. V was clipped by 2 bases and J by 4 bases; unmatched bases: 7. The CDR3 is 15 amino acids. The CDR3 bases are TGTGCCAGCAGCCAACGGCAGCGGGAACGAGAGACCCAGTACTTC. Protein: CASSQRQRERETQYF.

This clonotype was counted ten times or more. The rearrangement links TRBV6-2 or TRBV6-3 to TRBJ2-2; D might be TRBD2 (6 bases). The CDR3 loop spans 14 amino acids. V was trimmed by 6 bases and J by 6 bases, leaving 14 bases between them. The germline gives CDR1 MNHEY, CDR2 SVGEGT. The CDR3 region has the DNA TGTGCCAGCAGCATCCGAGGAGGGGCCGGGGAGCTGTTTTTT. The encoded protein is CASSIRGGAGELFF.

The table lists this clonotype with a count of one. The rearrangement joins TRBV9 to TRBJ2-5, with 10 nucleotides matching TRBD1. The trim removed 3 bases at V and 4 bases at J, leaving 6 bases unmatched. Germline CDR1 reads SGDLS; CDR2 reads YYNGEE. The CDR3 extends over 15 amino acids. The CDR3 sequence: CASSAAGTGAETQYF. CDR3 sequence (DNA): TGTGCCAGCAGCGCCGCCGGGACAGGGGCAGAGACCCAGTACTTC.

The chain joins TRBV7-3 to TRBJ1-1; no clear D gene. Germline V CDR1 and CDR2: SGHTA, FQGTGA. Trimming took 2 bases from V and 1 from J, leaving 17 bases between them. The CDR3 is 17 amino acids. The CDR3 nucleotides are TGTGCCAGCAGCTTAGGGTCGGCATGGCGGTCGAACACTGAAGCTTTCTTT. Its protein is CASSLGSAWRSNTEAFF.

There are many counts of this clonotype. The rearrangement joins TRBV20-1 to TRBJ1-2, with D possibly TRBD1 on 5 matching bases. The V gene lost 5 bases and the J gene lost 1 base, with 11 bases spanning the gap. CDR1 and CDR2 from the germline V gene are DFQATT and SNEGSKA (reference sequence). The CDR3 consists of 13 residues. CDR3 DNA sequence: TGCAGTGCTGACCGGGACGGTAACTATGGCTACACCTTC. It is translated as CSADRDGNYGYTF.

CDR3 sequence (DNA): TGTGCCAGCATCCCCAGGGGGTCCCCCTACGAGCAGTACTTC. This codes for CASIPRGSPYEQYF. The chain couples TRBV6-1 to TRBJ2-7; 7 positions match TRBD1. The CDR3 runs to 14 residues. Germline V gene lookup returns CDR1 MNHNS and CDR2 SASEGT. Trimming cost V 7 bases and J 2 bases; bases outside gene matches: 8.

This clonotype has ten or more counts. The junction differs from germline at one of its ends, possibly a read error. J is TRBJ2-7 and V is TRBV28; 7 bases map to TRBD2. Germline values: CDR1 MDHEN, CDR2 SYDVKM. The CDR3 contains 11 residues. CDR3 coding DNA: TGTGCCAGCAGCGACCGGGACTACTGGAACTTC. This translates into CASSDRDYWNF.

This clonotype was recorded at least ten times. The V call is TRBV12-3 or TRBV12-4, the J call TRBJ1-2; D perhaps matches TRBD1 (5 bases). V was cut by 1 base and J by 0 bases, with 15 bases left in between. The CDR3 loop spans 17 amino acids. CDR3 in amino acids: CASSLDWARAPNYGYTF. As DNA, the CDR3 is TGTGCCAGCAGTTTAGACTGGGCCAGGGCGCCTAACTATGGCTACACCTTC.

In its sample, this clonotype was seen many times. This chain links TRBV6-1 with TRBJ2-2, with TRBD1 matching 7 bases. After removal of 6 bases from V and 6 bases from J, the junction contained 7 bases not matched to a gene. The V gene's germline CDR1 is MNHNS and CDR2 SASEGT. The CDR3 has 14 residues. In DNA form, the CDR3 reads TGTGCCAGCAGCAACCAGGGGGTCGCCGGGGAGCTGTTTTTT. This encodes CASSNQGVAGELFF.

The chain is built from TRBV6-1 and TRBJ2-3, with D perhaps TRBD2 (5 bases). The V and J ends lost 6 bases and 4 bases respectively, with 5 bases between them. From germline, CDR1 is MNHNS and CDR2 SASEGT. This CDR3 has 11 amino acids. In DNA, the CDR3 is TGTGCCAGCAGCGGGGCAGATACGCAGTATTTT. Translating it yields CASSGADTQYF.

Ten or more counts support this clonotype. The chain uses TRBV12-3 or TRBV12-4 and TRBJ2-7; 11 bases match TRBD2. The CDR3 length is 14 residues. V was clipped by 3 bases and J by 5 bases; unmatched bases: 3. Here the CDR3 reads CASSLASGRNEQYF. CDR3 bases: TGTGCCAGCAGTTTGGCTAGCGGGAGGAACGAGCAGTACTTC.

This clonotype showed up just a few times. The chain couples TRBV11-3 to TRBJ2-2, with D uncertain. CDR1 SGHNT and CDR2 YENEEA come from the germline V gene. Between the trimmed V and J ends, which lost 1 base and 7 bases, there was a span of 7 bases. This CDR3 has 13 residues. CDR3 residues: CASSLAVGGELFF. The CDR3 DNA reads TGTGCCAGCAGCTTAGCCGTGGGCGGGGAGCTGTTTTTT.

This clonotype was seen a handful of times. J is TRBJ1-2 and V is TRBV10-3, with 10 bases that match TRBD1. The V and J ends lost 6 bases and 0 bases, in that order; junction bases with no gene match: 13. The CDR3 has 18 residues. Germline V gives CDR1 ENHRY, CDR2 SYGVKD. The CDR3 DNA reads TGTGCCATCAGCCCGGGACAGGGGAATGACCGAGCTAACTATGGCTACACCTTC. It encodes CAISPGQGNDRANYGYTF.

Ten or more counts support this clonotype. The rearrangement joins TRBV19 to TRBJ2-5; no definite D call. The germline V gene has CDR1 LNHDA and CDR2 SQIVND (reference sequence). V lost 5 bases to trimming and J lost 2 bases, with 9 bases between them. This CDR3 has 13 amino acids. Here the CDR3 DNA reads TGTGCCAGTAGTGGTAAGGCTCAAGAGACCCAGTACTTC. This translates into CASSGKAQETQYF.

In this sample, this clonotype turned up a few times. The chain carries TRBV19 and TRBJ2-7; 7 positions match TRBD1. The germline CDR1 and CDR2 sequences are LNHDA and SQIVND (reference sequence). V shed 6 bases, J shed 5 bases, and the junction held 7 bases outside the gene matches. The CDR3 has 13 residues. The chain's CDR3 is CASSPDRENEQYF. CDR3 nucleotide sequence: TGTGCCAGTAGCCCTGACAGGGAAAACGAGCAGTACTTC.

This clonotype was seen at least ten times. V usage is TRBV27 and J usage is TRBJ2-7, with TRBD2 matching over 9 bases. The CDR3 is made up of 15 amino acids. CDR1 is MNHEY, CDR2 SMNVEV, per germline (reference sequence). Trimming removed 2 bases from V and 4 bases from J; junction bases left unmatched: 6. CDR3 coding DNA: TGTGCCAGCAGTTTACTAGCGGGGAACTCATACGAGCAGTACTTC. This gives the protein CASSLLAGNSYEQYF.

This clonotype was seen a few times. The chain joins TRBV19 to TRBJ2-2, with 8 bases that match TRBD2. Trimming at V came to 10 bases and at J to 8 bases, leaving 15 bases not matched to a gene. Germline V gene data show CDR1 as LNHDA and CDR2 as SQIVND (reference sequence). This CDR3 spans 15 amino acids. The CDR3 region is CATGGVAGLPGELFF. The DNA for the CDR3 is TGTGCCACCGGTGGGGTAGCGGGACTTCCGGGGGAGCTGTTTTTT.

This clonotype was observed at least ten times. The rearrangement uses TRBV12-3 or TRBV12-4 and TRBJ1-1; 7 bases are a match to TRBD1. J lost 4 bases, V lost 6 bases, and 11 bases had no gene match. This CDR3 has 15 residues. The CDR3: CASSYRQGRTTEAFF. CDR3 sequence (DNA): TGTGCCAGCAGCTATCGACAGGGACGGACCACTGAAGCTTTCTTT.

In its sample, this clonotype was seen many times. The CDR3 DNA reads as TGCGCCAGCAGCTTTGTGGGGGGGCGCGGATCCTACGAGCAGTACTTC. Translating it yields CASSFVGGRGSYEQYF. This chain connects TRBV5-1 to TRBJ2-7, with D possibly being TRBD2 (7 bases). Germline values: CDR1 SGHRS, CDR2 YFSETQ. Between the trimmed V and J ends, which lost 2 bases and 1 base, there was a span of 16 bases. The CDR3 has 16 amino acids.

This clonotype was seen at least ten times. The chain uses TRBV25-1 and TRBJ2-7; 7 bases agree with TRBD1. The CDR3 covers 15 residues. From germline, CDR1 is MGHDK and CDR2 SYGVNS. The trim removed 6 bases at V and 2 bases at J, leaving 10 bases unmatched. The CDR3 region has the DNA TGTGCCAGCAGAGAAATGGCAGGGGGAACCTACGAGCAGTACTTC. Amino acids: CASREMAGGTYEQYF.

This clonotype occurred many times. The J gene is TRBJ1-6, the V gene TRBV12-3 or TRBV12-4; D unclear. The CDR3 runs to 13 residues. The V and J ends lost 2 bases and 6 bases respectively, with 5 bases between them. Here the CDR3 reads CASSLHGNSPLHF. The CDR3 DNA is TGTGCCAGCAGTTTACATGGTAATTCACCCCTCCACTTT.

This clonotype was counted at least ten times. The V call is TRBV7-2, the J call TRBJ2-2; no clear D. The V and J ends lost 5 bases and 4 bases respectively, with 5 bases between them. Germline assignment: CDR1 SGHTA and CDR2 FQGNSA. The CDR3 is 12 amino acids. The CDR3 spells CASSSATGELFF. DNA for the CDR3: TGTGCCAGCAGCAGTGCCACCGGGGAGCTGTTTTTT.

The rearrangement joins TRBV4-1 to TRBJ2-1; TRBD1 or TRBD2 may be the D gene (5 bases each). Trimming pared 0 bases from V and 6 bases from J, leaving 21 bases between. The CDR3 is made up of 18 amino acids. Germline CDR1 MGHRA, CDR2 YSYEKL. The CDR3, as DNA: TGCGCCAGCAGCCAAGATCTTCCGGGACCGCAAATTAGCAATGAGCAGTTCTTC. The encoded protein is CASSQDLPGPQISNEQFF.

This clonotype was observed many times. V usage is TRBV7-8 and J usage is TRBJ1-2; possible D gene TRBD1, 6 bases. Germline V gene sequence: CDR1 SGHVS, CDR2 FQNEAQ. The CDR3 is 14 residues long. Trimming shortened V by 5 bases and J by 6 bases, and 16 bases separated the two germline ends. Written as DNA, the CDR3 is TGTGCCAGCAGCCCCCGAGAGGGGGACCATGGCTACACCTTC. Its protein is CASSPREGDHGYTF.

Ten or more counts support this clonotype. CDR3 residues: CASSKAEYQPQHF. CDR3 nucleotide sequence: TGTGCCAGTAGTAAGGCAGAATACCAGCCCCAGCATTTT. The rearrangement joins TRBV19 to TRBJ1-5; D is undetermined. V lost 4 bases, J lost 7 bases, and 11 bases lay in between. Germline V gene lookup returns CDR1 LNHDA and CDR2 SQIVND (reference sequence). The CDR3 is 13 amino acids. Full variable domain (remainder filled in from reference TRBV19 and TRBJ1-5): DGGITQSPKYLFRKEGQNVTLSCEQNLNHDAMYWYRQDPGQGLRLIYYSQIVNDFQKGDIAEGYSVSREKKESFPLTVTSAQKNPTAFYLCASSKAEYQPQHFGDGTRLSIL.